This T cell receptor (beta chain) was identified in a study of CXCR3-negative and CXCR3-positive naive CD8 T cells. Study details: Collectively, the libraries yielded about 140 million TRB reads in total, at about 1.5 +/- 0.3 million per library.

The libraries of TRB cDNA were prepared using 5' RACE with UMI labels. TCRdb re-called the 5' RACE reads and catalogs CDR3 proteins one per entry, DNA excluded. The clone table shows tens of thousands of distinct CDR3 sequences, with the ten largest holding roughly 4%. The CDR3 extends over 14 amino acids. CDR1 is LNHDA and CDR2 is SQIVND in the germline V gene (reference sequence). This TCR derives from a human donor in good health. Some clones in this sample may be carry-over from other donors' samples. The chain uses TRBV19 and TRBJ2-1; there is no DNA to check the TCRdb D call of TRBD1. The sequencing input was naive CXCR3- CD8+ T cells from blood. Specified subset: CD45RO-CCR7+CD27+CD95- naive CD8+ T cells lacking CXCR3 (TNR3-). The CDR3 sequence: CASSASTGHNEQFF.